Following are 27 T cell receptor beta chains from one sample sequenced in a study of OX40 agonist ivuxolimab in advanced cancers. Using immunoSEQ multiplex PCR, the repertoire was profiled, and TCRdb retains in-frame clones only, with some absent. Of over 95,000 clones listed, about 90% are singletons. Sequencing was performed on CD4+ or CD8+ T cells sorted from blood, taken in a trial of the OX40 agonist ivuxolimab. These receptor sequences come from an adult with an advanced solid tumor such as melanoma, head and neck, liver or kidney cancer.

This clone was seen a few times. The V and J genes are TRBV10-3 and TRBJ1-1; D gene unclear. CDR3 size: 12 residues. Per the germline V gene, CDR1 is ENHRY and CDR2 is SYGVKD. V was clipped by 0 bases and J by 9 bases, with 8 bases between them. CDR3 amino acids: CAISESLSKAFF. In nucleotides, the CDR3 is TGTGCCATCAGTGAGTCGCTAAGCAAAGCTTTCTTT.

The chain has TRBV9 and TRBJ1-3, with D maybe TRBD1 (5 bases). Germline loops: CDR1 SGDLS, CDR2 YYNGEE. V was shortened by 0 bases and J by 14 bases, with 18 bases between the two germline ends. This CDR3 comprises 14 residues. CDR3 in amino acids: CASSVGGDGQALYF. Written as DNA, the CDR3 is TGTGCCAGCAGCGTAGGGGGGGACGGGCAGGCCCTATATTTT.

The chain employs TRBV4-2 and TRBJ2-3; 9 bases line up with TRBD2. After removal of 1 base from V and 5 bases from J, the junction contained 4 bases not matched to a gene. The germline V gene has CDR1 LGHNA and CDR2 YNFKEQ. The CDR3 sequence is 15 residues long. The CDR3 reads CASSQGGSGGDTQYF. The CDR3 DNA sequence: TGTGCCAGCAGCCAAGGGGGTAGCGGGGGAGATACGCAGTATTTT.

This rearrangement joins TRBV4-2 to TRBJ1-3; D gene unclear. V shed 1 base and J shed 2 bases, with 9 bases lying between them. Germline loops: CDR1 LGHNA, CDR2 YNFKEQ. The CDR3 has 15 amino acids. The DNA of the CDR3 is TGTGCCAGCAGCCAAGTAACAACTACTGGAAACACCATATATTTT. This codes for CASSQVTTTGNTIYF.

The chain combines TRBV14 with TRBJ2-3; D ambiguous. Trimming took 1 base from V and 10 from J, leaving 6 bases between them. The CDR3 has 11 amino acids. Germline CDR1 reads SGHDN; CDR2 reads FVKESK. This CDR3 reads CASSQGPAQYF. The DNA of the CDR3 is TGTGCCAGCAGCCAAGGTCCGGCGCAGTATTTT.

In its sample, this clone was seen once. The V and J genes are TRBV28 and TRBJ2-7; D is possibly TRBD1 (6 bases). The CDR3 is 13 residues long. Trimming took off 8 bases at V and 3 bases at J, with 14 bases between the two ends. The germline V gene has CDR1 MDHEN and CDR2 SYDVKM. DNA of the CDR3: TGTGCCAGCGCCCCGGGACAATTCTACGAGCAGTACTTC. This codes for CASAPGQFYEQYF.

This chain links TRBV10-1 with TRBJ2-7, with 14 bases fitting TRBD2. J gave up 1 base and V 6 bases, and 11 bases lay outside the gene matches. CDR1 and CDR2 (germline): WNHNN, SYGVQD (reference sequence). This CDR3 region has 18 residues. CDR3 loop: CASRVGTSGGAFSYEQYF. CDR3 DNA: TGCGCCAGCAGAGTAGGGACTAGCGGGGGCGCCTTTTCCTACGAGCAGTACTTC.

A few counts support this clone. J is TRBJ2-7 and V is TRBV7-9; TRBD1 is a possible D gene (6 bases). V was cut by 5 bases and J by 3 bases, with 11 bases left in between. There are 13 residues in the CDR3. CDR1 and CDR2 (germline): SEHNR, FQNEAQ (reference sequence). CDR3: CASSLTQGYEQYF. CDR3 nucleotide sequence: TGTGCCAGCAGCCTTACACAGGGCTACGAGCAGTACTTC.

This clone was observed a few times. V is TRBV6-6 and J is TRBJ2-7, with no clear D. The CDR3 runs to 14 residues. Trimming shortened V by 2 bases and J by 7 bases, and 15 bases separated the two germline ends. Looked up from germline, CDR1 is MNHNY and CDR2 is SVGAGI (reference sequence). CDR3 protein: CASSYHTSMGEQYF. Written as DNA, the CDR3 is TGTGCCAGCAGTTACCATACTTCTATGGGAGAGCAGTACTTC.

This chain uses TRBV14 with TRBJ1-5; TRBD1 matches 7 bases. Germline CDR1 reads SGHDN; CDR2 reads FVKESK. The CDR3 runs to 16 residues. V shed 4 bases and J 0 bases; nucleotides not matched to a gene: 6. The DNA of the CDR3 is TGTGCCAGCAGCCGGATAGACAGGGTTAGCAATCAGCCCCAGCATTTT. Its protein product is CASSRIDRVSNQPQHF. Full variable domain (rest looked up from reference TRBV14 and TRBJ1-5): EAGVTQFPSHSVIEKGQTVTLRCDPISGHDNLYWYRRVMGKEIKFLLHFVKESKQDESGMPNNRFLAERTGGTYSTLKVQPAELEDSGVYFCASSRIDRVSNQPQHFGDGTRLSIL.

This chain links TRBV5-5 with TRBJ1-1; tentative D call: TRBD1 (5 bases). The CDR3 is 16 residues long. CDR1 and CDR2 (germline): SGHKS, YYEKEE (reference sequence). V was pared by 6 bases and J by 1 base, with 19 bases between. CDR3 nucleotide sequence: TGTGCCAGCACTTTAACCGCAGGGCCTCGGAACACTGAAGCTTTCTTT. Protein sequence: CASTLTAGPRNTEAFF. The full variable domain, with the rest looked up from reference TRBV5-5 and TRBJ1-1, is DAGVTQSPTHLIKTRGQQVTLRCSPISGHKSVSWYQQVLGQGPQFIFQYYEKEERGRGNFPDRFSARQFPNYSSELNVNALLLGDSALYLCASTLTAGPRNTEAFFGQGTRLTVV.

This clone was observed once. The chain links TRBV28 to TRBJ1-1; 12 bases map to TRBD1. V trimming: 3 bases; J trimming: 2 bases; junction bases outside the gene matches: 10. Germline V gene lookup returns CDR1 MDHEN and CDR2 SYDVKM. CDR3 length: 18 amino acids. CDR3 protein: CASSFPPGTGGDNTEAFF. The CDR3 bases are TGTGCCAGCAGTTTTCCCCCCGGGACAGGGGGCGATAACACTGAAGCTTTCTTT.

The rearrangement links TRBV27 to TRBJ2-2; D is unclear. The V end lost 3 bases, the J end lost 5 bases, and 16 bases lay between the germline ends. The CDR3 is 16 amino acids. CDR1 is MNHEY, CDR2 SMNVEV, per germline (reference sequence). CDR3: CASSFFPLSKTGELFF. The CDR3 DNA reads TGTGCCAGCAGTTTTTTCCCTCTGAGCAAGACCGGGGAGCTGTTTTTT.

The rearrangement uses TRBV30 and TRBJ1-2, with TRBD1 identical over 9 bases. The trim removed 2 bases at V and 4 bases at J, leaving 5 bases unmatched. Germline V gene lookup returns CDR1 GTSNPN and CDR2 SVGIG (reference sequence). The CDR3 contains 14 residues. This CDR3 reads CAWSSGQGVYGYTF. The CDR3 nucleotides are TGTGCCTGGAGTTCGGGACAGGGAGTCTATGGCTACACCTTC.

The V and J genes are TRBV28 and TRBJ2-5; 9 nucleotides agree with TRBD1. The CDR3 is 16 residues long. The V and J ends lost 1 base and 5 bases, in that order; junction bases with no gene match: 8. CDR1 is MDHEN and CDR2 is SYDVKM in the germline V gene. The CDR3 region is CASSLSPGQGIETQYF. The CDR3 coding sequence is TGTGCCAGCAGTTTATCCCCGGGACAGGGTATTGAGACCCAGTACTTC.

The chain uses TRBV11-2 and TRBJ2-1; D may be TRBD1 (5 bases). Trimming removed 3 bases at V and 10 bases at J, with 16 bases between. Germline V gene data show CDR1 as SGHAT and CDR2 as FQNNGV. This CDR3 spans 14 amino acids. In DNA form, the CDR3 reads TGTGCCAGCAGCTTTAGTGGCAGCGCAGGGGAGCAGTTCTTC. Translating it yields CASSFSGSAGEQFF.

The CDR3 spells CASSLDTGNGNTIYF. CDR3 bases: TGTGCCAGCAGCTTGGATACAGGGAACGGAAACACCATATATTTT. V usage is TRBV5-4 and J usage is TRBJ1-3; a weak D match, TRBD1 (6 bases). Germline V gives CDR1 SGHNT, CDR2 YYREEE (reference sequence). V lost 0 bases to trimming and J lost 4 bases, with 11 bases between them. There are 15 residues in the CDR3.

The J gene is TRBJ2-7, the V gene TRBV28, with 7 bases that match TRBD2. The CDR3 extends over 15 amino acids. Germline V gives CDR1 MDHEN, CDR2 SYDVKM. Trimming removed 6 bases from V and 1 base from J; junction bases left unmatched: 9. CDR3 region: CASRGGTASSYEQYF. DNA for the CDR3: TGTGCCAGCAGGGGGGGGACGGCCTCTTCCTACGAGCAGTACTTC.

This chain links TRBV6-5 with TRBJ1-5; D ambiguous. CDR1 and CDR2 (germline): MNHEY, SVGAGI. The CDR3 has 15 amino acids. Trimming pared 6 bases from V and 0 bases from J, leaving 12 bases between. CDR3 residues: CASRASRYSNQPQHF. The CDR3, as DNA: TGTGCCAGCAGGGCCAGTAGATATAGCAATCAGCCCCAGCATTTT.

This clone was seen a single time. CDR3 DNA: TGTGCCAGCAGTTATGGGGGGAGTTATGGCTACACCTTC. Its protein product is CASSYGGSYGYTF. V usage is TRBV6-5 and J usage is TRBJ1-2, with D possibly matching TRBD1 (5 bases). V dropped 3 bases and J dropped 5 bases, with 10 bases sitting between them. Germline CDR1 and CDR2: MNHEY and SVGAGI. This CDR3 has 13 residues.

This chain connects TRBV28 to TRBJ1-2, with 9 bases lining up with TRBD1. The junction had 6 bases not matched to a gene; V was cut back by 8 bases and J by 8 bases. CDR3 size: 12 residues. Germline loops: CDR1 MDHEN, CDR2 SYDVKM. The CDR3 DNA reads TGTGCCAGCGCGGGACAGGGAGTAGGCTACACCTTC. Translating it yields CASAGQGVGYTF.

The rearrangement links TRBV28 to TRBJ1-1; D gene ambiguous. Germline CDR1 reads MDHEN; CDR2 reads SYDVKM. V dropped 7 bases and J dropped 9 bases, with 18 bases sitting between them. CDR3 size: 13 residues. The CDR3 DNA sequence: TGTGCCAGCAAACCATCTAAGGGCCGAAAAGCTTTCTTT. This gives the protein CASKPSKGRKAFF.

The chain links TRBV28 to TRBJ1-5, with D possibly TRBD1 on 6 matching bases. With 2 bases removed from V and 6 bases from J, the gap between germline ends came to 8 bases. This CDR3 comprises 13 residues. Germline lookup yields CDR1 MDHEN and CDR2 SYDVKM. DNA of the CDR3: TGTGCCAGCAGTTTACAGGGGCCTCAGCCCCAGCATTTT. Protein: CASSLQGPQPQHF.

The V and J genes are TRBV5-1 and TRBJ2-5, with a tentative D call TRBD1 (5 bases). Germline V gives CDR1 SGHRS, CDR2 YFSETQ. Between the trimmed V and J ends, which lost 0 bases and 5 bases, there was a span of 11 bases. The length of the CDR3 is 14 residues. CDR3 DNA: TGCGCCAGCAGCTTGGCAGGGCCCACCGAGACCCAGTACTTC. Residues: CASSLAGPTETQYF.

CDR3 residues: CASSQSYNEQFF. The CDR3 nucleotides read TGTGCCAGCAGCCAATCTTACAATGAGCAGTTCTTC. The V call is TRBV14, the J call TRBJ2-1, with D unresolved. The CDR3 has 12 amino acids. Trimming cost V 2 bases and J 4 bases, with 3 bases left between them. Germline V gene sequence: CDR1 SGHDN, CDR2 FVKESK.

CDR3 sequence: CAGGYNYGYTF. In nucleotides, the CDR3 is TGTGCTGGGGGGTACAACTATGGCTACACCTTC. The gene calls are TRBV30 and TRBJ1-2, with D possibly TRBD1 on 5 matching bases. The CDR3 contains 11 residues. Per germline, CDR1 GTSNPN and CDR2 SVGIG (reference sequence).

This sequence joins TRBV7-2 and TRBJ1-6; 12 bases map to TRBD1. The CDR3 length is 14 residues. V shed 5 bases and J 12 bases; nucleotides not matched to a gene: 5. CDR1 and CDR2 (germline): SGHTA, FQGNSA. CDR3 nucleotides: TGTGCCAGCAGCCCGGGACAGGGGGCGCAACCCCTCCACTTT. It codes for CASSPGQGAQPLHF.